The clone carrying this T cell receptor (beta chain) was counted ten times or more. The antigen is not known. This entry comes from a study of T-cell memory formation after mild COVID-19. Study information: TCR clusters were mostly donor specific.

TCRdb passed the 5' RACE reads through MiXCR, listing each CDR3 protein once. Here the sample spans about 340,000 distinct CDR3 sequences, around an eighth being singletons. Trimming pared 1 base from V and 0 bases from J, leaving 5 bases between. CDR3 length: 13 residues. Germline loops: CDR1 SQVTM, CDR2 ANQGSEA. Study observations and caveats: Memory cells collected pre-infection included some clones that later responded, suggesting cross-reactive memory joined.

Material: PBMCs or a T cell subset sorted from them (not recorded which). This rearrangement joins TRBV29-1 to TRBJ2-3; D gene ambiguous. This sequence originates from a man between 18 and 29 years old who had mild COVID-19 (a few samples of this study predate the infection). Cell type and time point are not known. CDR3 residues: CSVEALSTDTQYF. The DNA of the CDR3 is TGCAGCGTTGAAGCTCTCAGCACAGATACGCAGTATTTT.